This entry concerns a single T cell receptor beta chain. What it binds is not known. The study ran its PCR with 60 Vbeta and 13 Jbeta primers. TCRdb's table, derived via immunoSEQ multiplex PCR, lists solely in-frame clones and lacks some. This table holds 100,000 to 150,000 clones, roughly 78% found once. The data originate from a study of cytomegalovirus exposure and HLA in healthy donors. Study-level points and caveats: Upon later analysis, TCR association rates were observed to vary by HLA locus, being highest for DRB1 and lowest for HLA-C. An analysis that came later showed most CMV-associated TCR beta chains appearing HLA-restricted. CMV serostatus was the only immune exposure information that was available. It is likely that the observed cluster of highly shared sequence variants was a sequencing artifact.

The V gene lost 3 bases and the J gene lost 7 bases, with 8 bases spanning the gap. The CDR3 runs to 12 residues. CDR1 is SGDLS, CDR2 YYNGEE, per germline. The TCR originated in a man aged 25-45 years in good health and CMV-seronegative. The rearrangement links TRBV9 to TRBJ1-5; D is unclear. Sequenced input: PBMCs. The CDR3 reads CASSAGLQPQHF. The CDR3 nucleotides are TGTGCCAGCAGCGCCGGGTTACAGCCCCAGCATTTT.